This TCR beta chain derives from a study of blood T cell repertoires in COVID-19. Authors' data handling: Reference gene primer amplification yielded estimated nucleated cell counts. Clones were read by immunoSEQ multiplex PCR, and TCRdb kept only the in-frame ones, dropping some. V, J and clone size were drawn from that table, and D and trimming were deduced from the DNA. The sample lists roughly 180,000 clones, roughly 84% seen once, with 10% to 15% in the top ten. This CDR3 contains 15 residues. Germline V gives CDR1 MNHNS, CDR2 SASEGT. The germline V and J ends were trimmed by 0 bases and 1 base, with 9 bases remaining between them. This clone has a handful of counts.

The receptor was isolated from a woman aged 60-75 years who had recovered from COVID-19. The specimen sequenced was PBMCs or T cells enriched from blood (not recorded which). This chain uses TRBV6-1 with TRBJ1-2; no clear D. CDR3 protein: CASSEAGGFNYGYTF. CDR3 bases: TGTGCCAGCAGTGAAGCGGGAGGGTTTAACTATGGCTACACCTTC.